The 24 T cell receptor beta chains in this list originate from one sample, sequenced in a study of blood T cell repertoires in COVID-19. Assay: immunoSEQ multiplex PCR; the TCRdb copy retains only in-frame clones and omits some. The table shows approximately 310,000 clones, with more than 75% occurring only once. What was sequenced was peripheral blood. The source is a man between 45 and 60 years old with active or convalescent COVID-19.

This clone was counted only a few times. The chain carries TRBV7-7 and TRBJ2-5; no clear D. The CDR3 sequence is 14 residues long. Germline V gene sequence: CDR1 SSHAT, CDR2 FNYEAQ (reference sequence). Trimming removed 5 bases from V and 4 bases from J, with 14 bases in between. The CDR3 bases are TGTGCCAGCAGCCCGGTCACAGCTCTAGAGACCCAGTACTTC. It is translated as CASSPVTALETQYF.

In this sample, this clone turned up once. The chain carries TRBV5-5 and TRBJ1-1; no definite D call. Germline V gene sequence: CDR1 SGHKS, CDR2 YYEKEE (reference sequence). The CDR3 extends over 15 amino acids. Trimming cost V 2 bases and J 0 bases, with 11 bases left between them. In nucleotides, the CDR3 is TGTGCCAGCAGCTTCCCGGGGTCAATGAACACTGAAGCTTTCTTT. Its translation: CASSFPGSMNTEAFF. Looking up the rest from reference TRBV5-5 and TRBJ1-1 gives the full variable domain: DAGVTQSPTHLIKTRGQQVTLRCSPISGHKSVSWYQQVLGQGPQFIFQYYEKEERGRGNFPDRFSARQFPNYSSELNVNALLLGDSALYLCASSFPGSMNTEAFFGQGTRLTVV.

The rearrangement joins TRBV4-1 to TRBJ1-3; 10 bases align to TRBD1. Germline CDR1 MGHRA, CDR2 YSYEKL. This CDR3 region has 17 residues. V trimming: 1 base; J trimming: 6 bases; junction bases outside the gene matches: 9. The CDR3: CASSQGRGQGFANTIYF. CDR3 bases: TGCGCCAGCAGCCAAGGCAGGGGACAGGGGTTCGCAAACACCATATATTTT.

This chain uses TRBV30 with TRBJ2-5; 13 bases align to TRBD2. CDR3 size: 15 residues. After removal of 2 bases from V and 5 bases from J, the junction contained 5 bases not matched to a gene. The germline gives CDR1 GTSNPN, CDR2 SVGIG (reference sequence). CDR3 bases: TGTGCCTGGAGTCGGACTAGCGGGAGTTGGGAGACCCAGTACTTC. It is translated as CAWSRTSGSWETQYF. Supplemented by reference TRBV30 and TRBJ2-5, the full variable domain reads SQTIHQWPATLVQPVGSPLSLECTVEGTSNPNLYWYRQAAGRGLQLLFYSVGIGQISSEVPQNLSASRPQDRQFILSSKKLLLSDSGFYLCAWSRTSGSWETQYFGPGTRLLVL.

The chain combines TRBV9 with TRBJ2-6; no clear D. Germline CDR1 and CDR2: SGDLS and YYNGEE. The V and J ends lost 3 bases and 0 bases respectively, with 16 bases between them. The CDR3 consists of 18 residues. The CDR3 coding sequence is TGTGCCAGCAGCGGCCGACAAGAGATAAGCTCTGGGGCCAACGTCCTGACTTTC. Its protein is CASSGRQEISSGANVLTF.

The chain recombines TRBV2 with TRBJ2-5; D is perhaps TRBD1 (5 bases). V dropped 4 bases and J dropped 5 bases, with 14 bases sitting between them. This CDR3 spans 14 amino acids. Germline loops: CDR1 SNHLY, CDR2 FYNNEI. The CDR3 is CASSVQGMEETQYF. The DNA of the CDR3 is TGTGCCAGCAGTGTTCAGGGAATGGAGGAGACCCAGTACTTC.

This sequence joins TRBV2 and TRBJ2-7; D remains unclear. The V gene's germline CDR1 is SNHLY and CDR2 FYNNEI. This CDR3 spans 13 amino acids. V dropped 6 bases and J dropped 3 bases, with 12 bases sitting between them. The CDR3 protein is CASRVTENYEQYF. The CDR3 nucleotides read TGTGCCAGCAGGGTTACAGAAAACTACGAGCAGTACTTC.

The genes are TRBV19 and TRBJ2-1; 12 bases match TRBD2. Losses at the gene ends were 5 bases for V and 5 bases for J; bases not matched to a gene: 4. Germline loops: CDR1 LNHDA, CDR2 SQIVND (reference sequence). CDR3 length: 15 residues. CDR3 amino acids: CASSRGLAGNNEQFF. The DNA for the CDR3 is TGTGCCAGTAGTCGCGGACTAGCGGGGAACAATGAGCAGTTCTTC.

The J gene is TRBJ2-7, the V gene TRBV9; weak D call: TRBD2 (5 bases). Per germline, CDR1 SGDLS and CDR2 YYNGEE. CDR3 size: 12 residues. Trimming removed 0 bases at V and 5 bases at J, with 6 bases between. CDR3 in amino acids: CASSVDSDEQYF. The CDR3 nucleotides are TGTGCCAGCAGCGTAGATAGCGACGAGCAGTACTTC. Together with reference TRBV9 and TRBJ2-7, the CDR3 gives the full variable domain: DSGVTQTPKHLITATGQRVTLRCSPRSGDLSVYWYQQSLDQGLQFLIQYYNGEERAKGNILERFSAQQFPDLHSELNLSSLELGDSALYFCASSVDSDEQYFGPGTRLTVT.

The CDR3 region is CASSLGTGGVYGYTF. The CDR3 region has the DNA TGTGCCAGCAGCTTAGGGACAGGGGGCGTTTATGGCTACACCTTC. The chain couples TRBV7-9 to TRBJ1-2; TRBD1 agrees at 11 bases. Looked up from germline, CDR1 is SEHNR and CDR2 is FQNEAQ (reference sequence). CDR3 length equals 15 residues. Trimming removed 1 base from V and 5 bases from J; junction bases left unmatched: 3. Variable domain in full (rest from reference TRBV7-9 and TRBJ1-2): DTGVSQNPRHKITKRGQNVTFRCDPISEHNRLYWYRQTLGQGPEFLTYFQNEAQLEKSRLLSDRFSAERPKGSFSTLEIQRTEQGDSAMYLCASSLGTGGVYGYTFGSGTRLTVV.

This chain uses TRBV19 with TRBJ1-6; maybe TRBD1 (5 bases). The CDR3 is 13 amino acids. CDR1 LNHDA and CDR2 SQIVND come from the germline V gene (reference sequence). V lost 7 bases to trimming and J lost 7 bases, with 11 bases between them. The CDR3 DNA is TGTGCCAGTACTCGTCAGGGAAATTCACCCCTCCACTTT. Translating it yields CASTRQGNSPLHF.

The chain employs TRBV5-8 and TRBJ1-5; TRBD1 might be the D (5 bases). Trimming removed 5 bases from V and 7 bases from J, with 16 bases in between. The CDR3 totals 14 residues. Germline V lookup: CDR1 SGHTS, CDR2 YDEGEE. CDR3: CASRGGPPRQPQHF. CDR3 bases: TGTGCCAGCAGGGGGGGACCCCCGCGGCAGCCCCAGCATTTT. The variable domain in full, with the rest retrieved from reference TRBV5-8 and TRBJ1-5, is EAGVTQSPTHLIKTRGQQATLRCSPISGHTSVYWYQQALGLGLQFLLWYDEGEERNRGNFPPRFSGRQFPNYSSELNVNALELEDSALYLCASRGGPPRQPQHFGDGTRLSIL.

The chain's CDR3 is CASSLALGSVYSYEQYF. CDR3 sequence (DNA): TGTGCCAGCAGCTTAGCGCTGGGTAGCGTGTACTCCTACGAGCAGTACTTC. The chain combines TRBV7-2 with TRBJ2-7; perhaps TRBD2 as D (5 bases). Trimming cost V 0 bases and J 0 bases, with 15 bases left between them. CDR1 is SGHTA and CDR2 is FQGNSA in the germline V gene. The CDR3 is 17 residues long.

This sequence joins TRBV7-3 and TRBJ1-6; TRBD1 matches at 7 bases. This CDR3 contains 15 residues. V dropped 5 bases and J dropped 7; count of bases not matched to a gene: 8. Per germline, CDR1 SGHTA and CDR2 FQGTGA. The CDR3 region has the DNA TGTGCCAGCAGCCGAGGGGGGACAGCGAATTCACCCCTCCACTTT. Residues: CASSRGGTANSPLHF.

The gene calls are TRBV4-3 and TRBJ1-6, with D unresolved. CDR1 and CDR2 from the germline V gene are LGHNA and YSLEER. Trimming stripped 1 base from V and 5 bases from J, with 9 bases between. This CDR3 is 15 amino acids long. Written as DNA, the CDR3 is TGCGCCAGCAGCCAAGGAACAGCTGATAATTCACCCCTCCACTTT. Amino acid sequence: CASSQGTADNSPLHF.

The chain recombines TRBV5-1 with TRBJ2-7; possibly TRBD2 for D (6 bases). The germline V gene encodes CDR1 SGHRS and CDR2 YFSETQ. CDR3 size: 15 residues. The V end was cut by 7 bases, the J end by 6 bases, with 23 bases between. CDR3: CASVPMGGVRGEQYF. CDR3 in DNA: TGCGCCAGCGTACCCATGGGGGGAGTGAGGGGCGAGCAGTACTTC.

CDR3 residues: CASSYSGSSYGYTF. CDR3 DNA: TGTGCCAGCAGTTACTCGGGCAGCAGTTATGGCTACACCTTC. The chain employs TRBV6-5 and TRBJ1-2; D is undetermined. Germline V gene lookup returns CDR1 MNHEY and CDR2 SVGAGI. The germline V and J ends were trimmed by 0 bases and 5 bases, with 10 bases remaining between them. This CDR3 contains 14 residues.

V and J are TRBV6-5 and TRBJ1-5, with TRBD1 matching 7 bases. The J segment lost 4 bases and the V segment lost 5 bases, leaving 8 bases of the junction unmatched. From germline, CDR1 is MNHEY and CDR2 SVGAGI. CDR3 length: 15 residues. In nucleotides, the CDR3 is TGTGCCAGCAGTCCGATGACAGGGAATAATCAGCCCCAGCATTTT. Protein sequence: CASSPMTGNNQPQHF.

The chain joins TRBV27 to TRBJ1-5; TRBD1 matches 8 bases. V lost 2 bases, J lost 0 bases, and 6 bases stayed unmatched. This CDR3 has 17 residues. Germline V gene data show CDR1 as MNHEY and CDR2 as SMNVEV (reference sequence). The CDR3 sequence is CASSLRGDRYSNQPQHF. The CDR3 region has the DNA TGTGCCAGCAGTTTAAGGGGGGACAGGTATAGCAATCAGCCCCAGCATTTT.

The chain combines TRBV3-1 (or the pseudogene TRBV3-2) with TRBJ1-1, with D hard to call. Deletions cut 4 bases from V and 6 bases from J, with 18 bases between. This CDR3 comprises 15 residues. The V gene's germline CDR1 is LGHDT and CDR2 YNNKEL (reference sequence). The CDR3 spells CASSPKDYVGPEAFF. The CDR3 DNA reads TGTGCCAGCAGCCCGAAAGACTATGTGGGCCCTGAAGCTTTCTTT.

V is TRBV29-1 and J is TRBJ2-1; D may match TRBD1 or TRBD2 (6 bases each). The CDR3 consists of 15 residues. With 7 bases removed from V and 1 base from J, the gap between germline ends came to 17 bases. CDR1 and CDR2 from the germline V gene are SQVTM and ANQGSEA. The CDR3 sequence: CSGGAPAGSYNEQFF. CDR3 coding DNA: TGCAGCGGGGGGGCCCCGGCGGGGTCCTACAATGAGCAGTTCTTC.

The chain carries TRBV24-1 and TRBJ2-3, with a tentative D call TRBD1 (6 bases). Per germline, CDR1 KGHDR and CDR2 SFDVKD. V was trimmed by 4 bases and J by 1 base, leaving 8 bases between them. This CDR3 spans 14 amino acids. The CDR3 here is CATSEAGGTDTQYF. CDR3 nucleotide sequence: TGTGCCACCAGTGAGGCAGGGGGCACAGATACGCAGTATTTT.

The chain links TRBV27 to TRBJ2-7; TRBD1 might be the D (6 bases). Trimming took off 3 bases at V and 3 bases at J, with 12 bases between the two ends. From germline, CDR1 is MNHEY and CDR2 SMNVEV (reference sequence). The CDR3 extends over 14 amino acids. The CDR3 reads CASSFAGAIYEQYF. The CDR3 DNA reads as TGTGCCAGCAGTTTCGCAGGGGCCATCTACGAGCAGTACTTC.

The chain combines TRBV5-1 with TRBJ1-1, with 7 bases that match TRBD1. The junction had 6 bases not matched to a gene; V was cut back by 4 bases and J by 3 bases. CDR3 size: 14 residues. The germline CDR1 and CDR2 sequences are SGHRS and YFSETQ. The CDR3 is CASSPRQGDTEAFF. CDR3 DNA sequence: TGCGCCAGCAGCCCTAGACAGGGTGACACTGAAGCTTTCTTT.